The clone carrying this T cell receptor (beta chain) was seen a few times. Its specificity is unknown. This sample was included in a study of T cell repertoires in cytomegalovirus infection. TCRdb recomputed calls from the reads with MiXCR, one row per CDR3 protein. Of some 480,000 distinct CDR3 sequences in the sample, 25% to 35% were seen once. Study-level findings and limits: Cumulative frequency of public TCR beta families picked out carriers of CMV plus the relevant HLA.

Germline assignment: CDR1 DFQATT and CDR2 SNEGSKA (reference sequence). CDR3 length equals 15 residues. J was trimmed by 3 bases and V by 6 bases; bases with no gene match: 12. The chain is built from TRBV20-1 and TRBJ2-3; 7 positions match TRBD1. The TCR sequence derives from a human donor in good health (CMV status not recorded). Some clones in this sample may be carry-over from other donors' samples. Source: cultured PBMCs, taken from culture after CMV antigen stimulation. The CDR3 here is CSALSPQGRTDTQYF. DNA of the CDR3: TGCAGTGCCCTAAGTCCACAGGGGCGGACAGATACGCAGTATTTT.